This TCR beta chain is drawn from a study of cytomegalovirus exposure and HLA in healthy donors. Study-wide background: It was reported in a later analysis that the same platform had been used for the 110 or so validation repertoires as for the roughly 650 first-cohort repertoires.

On this clone: The antigen remains unidentified.

V trimming: 3 bases; J trimming: 5 bases; junction bases outside the gene matches: 5. Per the germline V gene, CDR1 is SGHNT and CDR2 is YYREEE (reference sequence). The CDR3 spans 14 residues. General study findings and limits: The listing of about 150 TCR beta chains classed them as cytomegalovirus-associated.

This table comes from immunoSEQ multiplex PCR, and its TCRdb copy is limited to in-frame clones, with some not included. This table has around 220,000 clones, almost 90% appearing once. Sequencing was performed on PBMCs. The source is a woman between 18 and 29 years old in good health and CMV-seronegative. The chain carries TRBV5-4 and TRBJ2-7, with 10 nucleotides matching TRBD2. The CDR3 loop is CASSSGLAVNEQYF. Here the CDR3 DNA reads TGTGCCAGCAGCTCTGGACTAGCGGTTAACGAGCAGTACTTC. The full variable domain, with the rest looked up from reference TRBV5-4 and TRBJ2-7, is ETGVTQSPTHLIKTRGQQVTLRCSSQSGHNTVSWYQQALGQGPQFIFQYYREEENGRGNFPPRFSGLQFPNYSSELNVNALELDDSALYLCASSSGLAVNEQYFGPGTRLTVT.